This T cell receptor beta chain originates from a study of cytomegalovirus exposure and HLA in healthy donors. Primers: 60 Vbeta forward and 13 Jbeta reverse. Here immunoSEQ multiplex PCR was the method, and the copy in TCRdb shows in-frame clones only, minus some. Of 130,000 or so clones listed, 81% were seen once; the top ten hold 1.8%. Study-level findings and limits: Some V segments (TRBV6-2 and TRBV6-3 among them) were excluded as indistinguishable. It was confirmed in vitro that a few of the CMV-associated chains were specific for CMV antigens. According to a later analysis, most TCR beta chains associated with CMV appeared HLA-restricted. Researchers catalogued roughly 170 TCR beta chains as cytomegalovirus-associated.

V was clipped by 5 bases and J by 1 base, with 8 bases between them. This CDR3 is 13 amino acids long. CDR1 SGHVS and CDR2 FQNEAQ come from the germline V gene. As to this clone: What it binds is not known.

V is TRBV7-8 and J is TRBJ1-2; no clear D gene. Sequencing was carried out using PBMCs. The TCR was taken from a man aged 18 to 29 in good health and CMV-seronegative. The CDR3 region has the DNA TGTGCCAGCAGCATCAGTCTTAACTATGGCTACACCTTC. Translated, it gives CASSISLNYGYTF.